The 16 T cell receptor beta chains given below trace back to one sample, sequenced in a study of cytomegalovirus exposure and HLA in healthy donors. Primers: 60 Vbeta forward and 13 Jbeta reverse. Here immunoSEQ multiplex PCR was the method, and the copy in TCRdb shows in-frame clones only, minus some. The sample records 120,000 to 150,000 clones, over 60% being singletons. Source material: PBMCs. The source is a woman between 50 and 59 years old in good health and CMV-seronegative.

V gene TRBV5-8 combines with J gene TRBJ1-6, with 9 bases fitting TRBD1. Germline lookup yields CDR1 SGHTS and CDR2 YDEGEE. The CDR3 consists of 17 residues. Trimming took 3 bases from V and 10 from J; bases not matched to a gene: 14. The CDR3 reads CASSWNRGRISGSPLHF. As DNA, the CDR3 is TGTGCCAGCAGCTGGAACAGGGGGCGAATTTCGGGGTCACCCCTCCACTTT.

The chain has TRBV11-2 and TRBJ1-1; a possible D gene is TRBD1 (5 bases). The CDR3 is 15 amino acids. CDR1 and CDR2 from the germline V gene are SGHAT and FQNNGV. V was shortened by 5 bases and J by 0 bases, with 13 bases between the two germline ends. The CDR3, as DNA: TGTGCCAGCAGCCCCGGTACAGGAATGAACACTGAAGCTTTCTTT. This codes for CASSPGTGMNTEAFF.

The chain recombines TRBV9 with TRBJ2-1, with D possibly TRBD2 on 7 matching bases. The CDR3 is made up of 16 amino acids. The germline V and J ends were trimmed by 0 bases and 2 bases, with 12 bases remaining between them. Germline assignment: CDR1 SGDLS and CDR2 YYNGEE. CDR3 sequence: CASSVVMGGPYNEQFF. CDR3 bases: TGTGCCAGCAGCGTAGTTATGGGGGGGCCCTACAATGAGCAGTTCTTC.

This clone was seen a few times. The chain couples TRBV2 to TRBJ1-1; weak D call: TRBD1 (6 bases). Germline-derived CDR1 and CDR2 are SNHLY and FYNNEI. V lost 4 bases and J lost 1, with 7 bases in between. This CDR3 is 13 amino acids long. The CDR3 loop is CASSGTANTEAFF. The DNA of the CDR3 is TGTGCCAGCAGTGGGACAGCGAACACTGAAGCTTTCTTT.

This clone was recorded only once. This chain connects TRBV5-4 to TRBJ1-5; unclear D gene. Trimming took off 0 bases at V and 2 bases at J, with 9 bases between the two ends. CDR1 is SGHNT and CDR2 is YYREEE in the germline V gene (reference sequence). This CDR3 comprises 15 residues. For the CDR3, the DNA is TGTGCCAGCAGCTTGGACGGTTCGGGCAATCAGCCCCAGCATTTT. Translated: CASSLDGSGNQPQHF.

This chain joins TRBV18 and TRBJ1-2, with 7 nucleotides matching TRBD1. Germline values: CDR1 KGHSH, CDR2 LQKENI. The CDR3 totals 16 residues. Trimming cost V 2 bases and J 2 bases; bases outside gene matches: 8. CDR3 in amino acids: CASSPALQGINYGYTF. The DNA of the CDR3 is TGTGCCAGCTCACCAGCACTACAGGGGATAAACTATGGCTACACCTTC.

V and J are TRBV6-1 and TRBJ2-7; D is unresolved. Trimming left V 7 bases short and J 0 bases short, with 10 bases between. The CDR3 sequence is 13 residues long. Germline loops: CDR1 MNHNS, CDR2 SASEGT. CDR3 in amino acids: CASTAGYSYEQYF. As DNA, the CDR3 is TGTGCCAGCACCGCCGGTTACTCCTACGAGCAGTACTTC.

This clone was detected only a few times. The rearrangement uses TRBV25-1 and TRBJ1-4; D unresolved. This CDR3 comprises 15 residues. Trimming took 6 bases from V and 7 from J, leaving 18 bases between them. Per the germline V gene, CDR1 is MGHDK and CDR2 is SYGVNS. CDR3 nucleotides: TGTGCCAGCAGGGGCCCCGGCGTACTGCGTGAAAAACTGTTTTTT. Its protein product is CASRGPGVLREKLFF.

V is TRBV28 and J is TRBJ1-6; D is perhaps TRBD1 (6 bases). In germline, CDR1 is MDHEN, CDR2 SYDVKM. V was clipped by 11 bases and J by 7 bases, with 21 bases between them. The CDR3 is 15 residues long. CDR3 sequence: CALRTEQSPNSPLHF. In DNA, the CDR3 is TGTGCCCTCCGGACAGAGCAATCCCCGAATTCACCCCTCCACTTT.

The J gene is TRBJ1-2, the V gene TRBV29-1, with D unclear. This CDR3 has 11 residues. From germline, CDR1 is SQVTM and CDR2 ANQGSEA. Trimming shortened V by 7 bases and J by 9 bases, and 15 bases separated the two germline ends. The CDR3 DNA is TGCAGCGCGGGGTCCGGTGCCCGCTACACCTTC. Translation: CSAGSGARYTF.

The gene calls are TRBV10-3 and TRBJ2-2, with 7 bases aligning to TRBD1. The CDR3 has 14 residues. V shed 7 bases and J 3 bases; nucleotides not matched to a gene: 5. The germline gives CDR1 ENHRY, CDR2 SYGVKD. The CDR3: CAITDRTYTGELFF. CDR3 coding DNA: TGTGCCATCACGGACAGGACATACACCGGGGAGCTGTTTTTT.

This rearrangement joins TRBV29-1 to TRBJ2-1; D is unresolved. V shed 4 bases and J shed 2 bases, with 21 bases lying between them. CDR1 is SQVTM and CDR2 is ANQGSEA in the germline V gene. The CDR3 has 17 amino acids. For the CDR3, the DNA is TGCAGCGTTGGGTTATCGAGTGGTCGTAGAACCTACAATGAGCAGTTCTTC. Its protein product is CSVGLSSGRRTYNEQFF.

V usage is TRBV19 and J usage is TRBJ2-1; 12 bases match TRBD2. The CDR3 loop spans 16 amino acids. The J segment lost 4 bases and the V segment lost 5 bases, leaving 6 bases of the junction unmatched. Germline lookup yields CDR1 LNHDA and CDR2 SQIVND (reference sequence). The CDR3 nucleotides are TGTGCCAGTAGTCCGACTAGCGGGGGTGTTTACAATGAGCAGTTCTTC. Translation gives CASSPTSGGVYNEQFF.

In its sample, this clone was seen once. The chain recombines TRBV7-9 with TRBJ2-7; 7 bases are shared with TRBD1. This CDR3 region has 13 residues. Germline V gene sequence: CDR1 SEHNR, CDR2 FQNEAQ (reference sequence). V lost 8 bases to trimming and J lost 5 bases; unmatched junction nucleotides: 9. CDR3 amino acids: CASGTDLSDEQYF. The CDR3 DNA reads TGTGCCAGCGGGACAGATCTCTCTGACGAGCAGTACTTC.

V usage is TRBV10-3 and J usage is TRBJ1-2; 7 bases are a match to TRBD1. V shed 4 bases and J 5 bases; nucleotides not matched to a gene: 7. The CDR3 length is 14 residues. Germline V gene lookup returns CDR1 ENHRY and CDR2 SYGVKD. Here the CDR3 reads CAISGDSLVYGYTF. The CDR3 bases are TGTGCCATCAGTGGGGACAGCCTTGTATATGGCTACACCTTC.

This clone was seen just once. This chain connects TRBV12-5 to TRBJ2-1, with TRBD1 identical over 10 bases. The CDR3 consists of 16 residues. After removal of 4 bases from V and 8 bases from J, the junction contained 11 bases not matched to a gene. The germline gives CDR1 LGHNT, CDR2 FRNRAP. The CDR3 here is CASGWPPGQGRDEQFF. CDR3 DNA: TGTGCTAGTGGTTGGCCCCCGGGACAGGGGCGGGATGAGCAGTTCTTC.